This entry lists 21 T cell receptor beta chains sequenced from one sample in a study of blood T cell repertoires in COVID-19. Only in-frame clones appear in the TCRdb table, and some are missing; sequencing was by immunoSEQ multiplex PCR. The sample records 200,000 to 250,000 clones, less than 90% being singletons. Sequenced material: PBMCs or T cells enriched from blood (not recorded which). The receptors originated from a woman aged 35 to 49 who had recovered from COVID-19.

The chain carries TRBV12-5 and TRBJ1-6; D call uncertain. The CDR3 is 13 amino acids. Trimming took off 6 bases at V and 7 bases at J, with 10 bases between the two ends. Germline lookup yields CDR1 LGHNT and CDR2 FRNRAP. DNA for the CDR3: TGTGCTAGTGGGGAGGGCGTGAATTCACCCCTCCACTTT. This sequence encodes CASGEGVNSPLHF.

The gene calls are TRBV2 and TRBJ1-1; D is perhaps TRBD1 (5 bases). This CDR3 is built from 13 residues. CDR1 and CDR2 from the germline V gene are SNHLY and FYNNEI. V was pared by 5 bases and J by 7 bases, with 14 bases between. The CDR3 DNA sequence: TGTGCCAGCAGTCCGAGCCCTGACAGTGAAGCTTTCTTT. Amino acid sequence: CASSPSPDSEAFF.

The chain links TRBV10-3 to TRBJ1-2; TRBD1 is a possible D gene (6 bases). This CDR3 has 13 amino acids. The germline CDR1 and CDR2 sequences are ENHRY and SYGVKD. The ends were cut back, 4 bases at V and 4 bases at J, with 10 bases in the middle. CDR3 in amino acids: CAISGQAGYGYTF. The CDR3 nucleotides are TGTGCCATCAGTGGACAGGCGGGCTATGGCTACACCTTC.

This sequence joins TRBV7-2 and TRBJ1-1; D unresolved. Between the trimmed V and J ends, which lost 1 base and 1 base, there was a span of 7 bases. The germline gives CDR1 SGHTA, CDR2 FQGNSA. The CDR3 loop spans 14 amino acids. CDR3 residues: CASSLVVRNTEAFF. CDR3 nucleotide sequence: TGTGCCAGCAGCTTAGTCGTCAGGAACACTGAAGCTTTCTTT.

J is TRBJ2-7 and V is TRBV27; TRBD2 matches 7 bases. Germline V CDR1 and CDR2: MNHEY, SMNVEV (reference sequence). The trim removed 8 bases at V and 2 bases at J, leaving 15 bases unmatched. This CDR3 has 16 residues. The CDR3 loop is CASATLGGAIPYEQYF. DNA for the CDR3: TGTGCCAGCGCAACTTTGGGAGGGGCGATACCCTACGAGCAGTACTTC.

CDR3 nucleotides: TGTGCCAGCAGGGCGGCCCCGGGACAGGCGGAAGAGACCCAGTACTTC. Translation gives CASRAAPGQAEETQYF. This chain joins TRBV6-6 and TRBJ2-5; TRBD1 matches 8 bases. V was clipped by 6 bases and J by 3 bases; unmatched bases: 12. CDR1 MNHNY and CDR2 SVGAGI come from the germline V gene (reference sequence). This CDR3 has 16 residues.

The chain joins TRBV28 to TRBJ2-5, with D unresolved. CDR3 length equals 12 residues. The V gene's germline CDR1 is MDHEN and CDR2 SYDVKM. V lost 8 bases and J 4 bases, leaving 11 bases between the germline ends. CDR3 protein: CASSQERETQYF. Here the CDR3 DNA reads TGTGCCAGCTCTCAAGAGCGAGAGACCCAGTACTTC.

The CDR3 nucleotides are TGTGCCAGCAGCCCTTTGGGCGGACTCGGCGGCTACACCTTC. This translates into CASSPLGGLGGYTF. The chain is built from TRBV9 and TRBJ1-2; D uncertain. The CDR3 length is 14 residues. CDR1 is SGDLS, CDR2 YYNGEE, per germline. The V end lost 4 bases, the J end lost 8 bases, and 18 bases lay between the germline ends.

V usage is TRBV5-1 and J usage is TRBJ1-3; 7 bases map to TRBD1. V gave up 1 base and J gave up 0 bases; unmatched junction bases: 7. This CDR3 comprises 17 residues. Germline assignment: CDR1 SGHRS and CDR2 YFSETQ. The CDR3 loop is CASSLLTGVDSGNTIYF. The DNA of the CDR3 is TGCGCCAGCAGCTTGTTAACAGGGGTCGACTCTGGAAACACCATATATTTT. The entire variable domain, with the rest obtained from reference TRBV5-1 and TRBJ1-3, is as follows: KAGVTQTPRYLIKTRGQQVTLSCSPISGHRSVSWYQQTPGQGLQFLFEYFSETQRNKGNFPGRFSGRQFSNSRSEMNVSTLELGDSALYLCASSLLTGVDSGNTIYFGEGSWLTVV.

This clone was observed a few times. The chain carries TRBV29-1 and TRBJ1-6; a weak D match, TRBD1 (6 bases). Deletions cut 6 bases from V and 6 bases from J, with 9 bases between. This CDR3 is built from 12 residues. Germline V lookup: CDR1 SQVTM, CDR2 ANQGSEA. The CDR3 loop is CSVDRLNSPLHF. The DNA for the CDR3 is TGCAGCGTGGACAGACTTAATTCACCCCTCCACTTT.

In its sample, this clone was seen once. The chain joins TRBV12-2 to TRBJ2-6; no check of the table's D call, TRBD1, against the DNA was made. TRBV12-2 is a pseudogene locus. The CDR3 contains 20 residues. This CDR3 reads CASRLSGLRDRDTGANVLTF. The CDR3 bases are TGTGCAAGTCGCTTAAGTGGTCTGAGGGACAGGGATACTGGGGCCAACGTCCTGACTTTC.

The rearrangement uses TRBV30 and TRBJ1-3; maybe TRBD1 (5 bases). The germline V gene encodes CDR1 GTSNPN and CDR2 SVGIG (reference sequence). This CDR3 is 15 amino acids long. Trimming left V 8 bases short and J 2 bases short, with 19 bases between. This chain's CDR3 is CARGSGRGTGNTIYF. As DNA, the CDR3 is TGTGCCCGGGGGAGTGGGAGGGGAACTGGAAACACCATATATTTT.

This chain uses TRBV7-9 with TRBJ1-5; D remains unclear. Trimming removed 2 bases at V and 6 bases at J, with 8 bases between. The CDR3 contains 13 residues. CDR1 and CDR2 from the germline V gene are SEHNR and FQNEAQ (reference sequence). The CDR3 loop reads CASSLSVAQPQHF. The CDR3 DNA follows: TGTGCCAGCAGCTTATCTGTGGCTCAGCCCCAGCATTTT.

This clone has just one count. This chain links TRBV3-1 (or the pseudogene TRBV3-2) with TRBJ1-1; 10 nucleotides align to TRBD1. The germline V gene encodes CDR1 LGHDT and CDR2 YNNKEL (reference sequence). The CDR3 covers 12 residues. V shed 5 bases and J 8 bases; nucleotides not matched to a gene: 2. CDR3 protein: CASSGGQGEAFF. DNA of the CDR3: TGTGCCAGCAGCGGGGGACAGGGGGAAGCTTTCTTT.

The gene calls are TRBV11-3 and TRBJ2-2; weak D call: TRBD2 (7 bases). The CDR3 loop spans 15 amino acids. Trimming shortened V by 8 bases and J by 7 bases, and 20 bases separated the two germline ends. Looked up from germline, CDR1 is SGHNT and CDR2 is YENEEA. The CDR3 sequence is CASALGGARGGELFF. The CDR3 DNA sequence: TGTGCCAGCGCCCTGGGGGGGGCCAGAGGCGGGGAGCTGTTTTTT.

The chain employs TRBV11-1 and TRBJ2-7; D unclear. CDR1 SGHAT and CDR2 FQDESV come from the germline V gene (reference sequence). CDR3 length equals 15 residues. The germline V and J ends were trimmed by 1 base and 1 base, with 11 bases remaining between them. The chain's CDR3 is CASSLESRPSYEQYV. CDR3 in DNA: TGTGCCAGCAGCTTAGAATCCAGGCCTTCCTACGAGCAGTACGTC.

This clone was recorded a few times. The CDR3 is CASSSRPSGNTGELFF. In DNA form, the CDR3 reads TGTGCCAGCAGTTCCCGTCCTAGCGGAAACACCGGGGAGCTGTTTTTT. V usage is TRBV7-8 and J usage is TRBJ2-2; 7 nucleotides agree with TRBD2. The V gene end was trimmed by 6 bases and the J gene end by 2 bases; junction bases not matched to a gene: 9. Germline CDR1 reads SGHVS; CDR2 reads FQNEAQ. The CDR3 is made up of 16 amino acids.

V usage is TRBV14 and J usage is TRBJ2-1; TRBD2 agrees at 14 bases. Losses at the gene ends were 3 bases for V and 5 bases for J; bases not matched to a gene: 0. The CDR3 sequence is 15 residues long. Germline V lookup: CDR1 SGHDN, CDR2 FVKESK. CDR3 nucleotides: TGTGCCAGCAGCCAGACTAGCGGGGGGGACAATGAGCAGTTCTTC. Protein sequence: CASSQTSGGDNEQFF.

This chain links TRBV30 with TRBJ2-7; TRBD2 aligns across 11 bases. This CDR3 comprises 14 residues. With V trimmed by 5 bases and J by 5 bases, 8 bases remained unmatched. Germline-derived CDR1 and CDR2 are GTSNPN and SVGIG (reference sequence). The CDR3 loop is CAWLGTSGQNEQYF. The CDR3 DNA is TGTGCCTGGCTAGGGACTAGCGGTCAGAACGAGCAGTACTTC.

This chain uses TRBV4-1 with TRBJ2-7, with TRBD2 matching over 13 bases. After removal of 4 bases from V and 7 bases from J, the junction contained 16 bases not matched to a gene. Per the germline V gene, CDR1 is MGHRA and CDR2 is YSYEKL. CDR3 length: 18 amino acids. CDR3 sequence: CASSRGTGTSGARIEQYF. CDR3 coding DNA: TGCGCCAGCAGCCGGGGAACCGGGACTAGCGGGGCCAGGATAGAGCAGTACTTC.

The V and J genes are TRBV24-1 and TRBJ2-2; D might be TRBD1 (5 bases). This CDR3 spans 14 amino acids. The V and J ends lost 7 bases and 2 bases respectively, with 10 bases between them. CDR1 is KGHDR, CDR2 SFDVKD, per germline. CDR3 residues: CATRGQPNTGELFF. The CDR3 nucleotides are TGTGCCACCAGGGGGCAGCCCAACACCGGGGAGCTGTTTTTT.